Following are 21 T cell receptor beta chains from one sample sequenced in a study of beta chain features in type 1 diabetes. The sequenced template was cDNA made from the entire isolated RNA. The assay was immunoSEQ multiplex PCR, and TCRdb's table has in-frame clones only and misses some. The sample carries 250,000 to 300,000 clones, roughly 8% recorded once. Sequencing was done on a sample of central memory CD4+ T cells from blood. The receptors shown here come from a woman aged 18-29 years in good health.

This clone was counted many times. For the CDR3, the DNA is TGTGCCAGTAGCAACTCGAAGGGACTCGGTGAAAAACTGTTTTTT. Translated: CASSNSKGLGEKLFF. The genes are TRBV19 and TRBJ1-4; possibly TRBD1 for D (5 bases). V lost 6 bases and J 7 bases, leaving 18 bases between the germline ends. Germline CDR1 LNHDA, CDR2 SQIVND (reference sequence). The CDR3 covers 15 residues.

The genes are TRBV7-2 and TRBJ1-1; maybe TRBD1 (6 bases). The V end was cut by 5 bases, the J end by 0 bases, with 13 bases between. Germline V lookup: CDR1 SGHTA, CDR2 FQGNSA. The length of the CDR3 is 15 residues. Here the CDR3 reads CASSPQRTVNTEAFF. CDR3 nucleotides: TGTGCCAGCAGCCCACAACGGACAGTGAACACTGAAGCTTTCTTT. The full variable domain, with the rest looked up from reference TRBV7-2 and TRBJ1-1, is GAGVSQSPSNKVTEKGKDVELRCDPISGHTALYWYRQSLGQGLEFLIYFQGNSAPDKSGLPSDRFSAERTGGSVSTLTIQRTQQEDSAVYLCASSPQRTVNTEAFFGQGTRLTVV.

This clone was counted between two and nine times. This sequence joins TRBV4-2 and TRBJ2-1; 12 positions agree with TRBD2. V shed 4 bases, J shed 0 bases, and the junction held 4 bases outside the gene matches. Germline CDR1 reads LGHNA; CDR2 reads YNFKEQ. The CDR3 spans 17 residues. CDR3 nucleotide sequence: TGTGCCAGCAGCCCTCGGACTAGCGGGGCCTCCTACAATGAGCAGTTCTTC. It translates to CASSPRTSGASYNEQFF.

In its sample, this clone was seen a few times. The V and J genes are TRBV18 and TRBJ2-1; tentatively, D is TRBD1 or TRBD2 (5 bases each). Trimming stripped 3 bases from V and 5 bases from J, with 11 bases between. Looked up from germline, CDR1 is KGHSH and CDR2 is LQKENI. The CDR3 extends over 14 amino acids. CDR3 sequence reads: CASSPVGADNEQFF. In DNA, the CDR3 is TGTGCCAGCTCACCGGTCGGGGCTGACAATGAGCAGTTCTTC.

This clone was detected only a few times. The V call is TRBV30, the J call TRBJ2-5; D tentatively reads TRBD1 or TRBD2 (5 bases each). In germline, CDR1 is GTSNPN, CDR2 SVGIG (reference sequence). V lost 0 bases to trimming and J lost 11 bases, with 10 bases between them. The CDR3 consists of 11 residues. Written as DNA, the CDR3 is TGTGCCTGGAGTGTAATGGGGGTTCAGTACTTC. It encodes CAWSVMGVQYF.

This clone was seen a handful of times. This rearrangement joins TRBV5-1 to TRBJ1-5; no firm D call. This CDR3 spans 13 amino acids. The V end was cut by 5 bases, the J end by 8 bases, with 14 bases between. Germline CDR1 reads SGHRS; CDR2 reads YFSETQ. The CDR3 bases are TGCGCCAGCAGTCCTGGGCCGCGGGAGCCCCAGCATTTT. This gives the protein CASSPGPREPQHF. Based on the CDR3 plus reference TRBV5-1 and TRBJ1-5, the full variable domain is KAGVTQTPRYLIKTRGQQVTLSCSPISGHRSVSWYQQTPGQGLQFLFEYFSETQRNKGNFPGRFSGRQFSNSRSEMNVSTLELGDSALYLCASSPGPREPQHFGDGTRLSIL.

The sample holds many counts of this clone. A much larger clone is a single base away; this may be a read error. This sample also contains other DNA sequences that code for the same CDR3. This chain links TRBV11-2 with TRBJ2-3; D may be TRBD2 (5 bases). V was shortened by 0 bases and J by 2 bases, with 6 bases between the two germline ends. From germline, CDR1 is SGHAT and CDR2 FQNNGV. CDR3 size: 14 residues. As DNA, the CDR3 is TGTGCCAGCAGCTTAGACGGGAACACAGATACGCAGTATTTT. Protein sequence: CASSLDGNTDTQYF.

This chain joins TRBV29-1 and TRBJ2-7; no firm D call. This CDR3 spans 11 amino acids. Germline V lookup: CDR1 SQVTM, CDR2 ANQGSEA. V lost 8 bases and J 2 bases, leaving 10 bases between the germline ends. The CDR3, as DNA: TGCAGCCTCCGTAAGACCTACGAGCAGTACGTC. Protein: CSLRKTYEQYV.

As concerns this clone: One junction end does not reproduce the germline sequence, and a read error may be involved. V gene TRBV4-2 combines with J gene TRBJ2-5; D may match TRBD1 or TRBD2 (5 bases each). The CDR3 has 16 amino acids. From germline, CDR1 is LGHNA and CDR2 YNFKEQ. CDR3: CASSQVRADNEEPQYF. The DNA for the CDR3 is TGTGCCAGCAGCCAAGTCAGAGCGGACAACGAAGAGCCCCAGTACTTC.

A few counts support this clone. The chain employs TRBV19 and TRBJ1-2; TRBD1 is a possible D gene (6 bases). The CDR3 is 15 amino acids. The germline V gene encodes CDR1 LNHDA and CDR2 SQIVND (reference sequence). V lost 4 bases and J lost 4, with 16 bases in between. In DNA, the CDR3 is TGTGCCAGTAGTACAGCACGCGGAGGGGGCTATGGCTACACCTTC. It translates to CASSTARGGGYGYTF.

This clone came up a few times. The chain combines TRBV10-3 with TRBJ2-7; D remains ambiguous. Trimming took 2 bases from V and 2 from J, leaving 4 bases between them. The V gene's germline CDR1 is ENHRY and CDR2 SYGVKD. The CDR3 is 12 residues long. The CDR3 protein is CAISETTYEQYV. CDR3 coding DNA: TGTGCCATCAGTGAGACCACCTACGAGCAGTACGTC.

In this sample, this clone turned up many times. The chain carries TRBV7-9 and TRBJ2-1; no definite D call. V was pared by 3 bases and J by 4 bases, with 10 bases between. The CDR3 has 14 amino acids. Germline V gene lookup returns CDR1 SEHNR and CDR2 FQNEAQ (reference sequence). The CDR3 DNA reads as TGTGCCAGCAGCTTGACCTCAGCTTACAATGAGCAGTTCTTC. Amino acid sequence: CASSLTSAYNEQFF.

This clone showed up just a few times. This chain links TRBV4-2 with TRBJ2-5; TRBD2 matches at 10 bases. This CDR3 has 17 residues. J gave up 2 bases and V 4 bases, and 10 bases lay outside the gene matches. Per the germline V gene, CDR1 is LGHNA and CDR2 is YNFKEQ. The CDR3 loop is CASSLSPLAGSQETQYF. CDR3 DNA sequence: TGTGCCAGCAGCCTTTCCCCACTAGCGGGGTCTCAAGAGACCCAGTACTTC.

This clone has just a few counts. The V call is TRBV6-6, the J call TRBJ2-1; D uncertain. V gave up 2 bases and J gave up 11 bases, with 7 bases separating them. Germline V lookup: CDR1 MNHNY, CDR2 SVGAGI (reference sequence). This CDR3 region has 11 residues. Written as DNA, the CDR3 is TGTGCCAGCAGTTACATGGGAAAGCAGTTCTTC. It encodes CASSYMGKQFF.

This sequence joins TRBV7-9 and TRBJ1-2, with D unresolved. This CDR3 is built from 12 residues. Germline CDR1 reads SEHNR; CDR2 reads FQNEAQ (reference sequence). V gave up 2 bases and J gave up 8 bases, with 9 bases separating them. The CDR3 coding sequence is TGTGCCAGCAGCTTATTGTGGGTCGGCTACACCTTC. It is translated as CASSLLWVGYTF. Looking up the rest from reference TRBV7-9 and TRBJ1-2 gives the full variable domain: DTGVSQNPRHKITKRGQNVTFRCDPISEHNRLYWYRQTLGQGPEFLTYFQNEAQLEKSRLLSDRFSAERPKGSFSTLEIQRTEQGDSAMYLCASSLLWVGYTFGSGTRLTVV.

This clone was counted only a few times. The DNA of the CDR3 is TGTGCCAGCAGTAATGCCCTCGCAACTAATGAAAAACTGTTTTTT. This encodes CASSNALATNEKLFF. V gene TRBV27 combines with J gene TRBJ1-4; D ambiguous. The germline gives CDR1 MNHEY, CDR2 SMNVEV (reference sequence). The CDR3 length is 15 residues. Trimming left V 5 bases short and J 0 bases short, with 10 bases between.

The chain carries TRBV30 and TRBJ2-1, with unresolved D. The V end lost 0 bases, the J end lost 8 bases, and 5 bases lay between the germline ends. This CDR3 region has 11 residues. CDR1 is GTSNPN and CDR2 is SVGIG in the germline V gene (reference sequence). The CDR3 DNA reads TGTGCCTGGAGTGTGTTGGATGAGCAGTTCTTC. The encoded protein is CAWSVLDEQFF. Together with reference TRBV30 and TRBJ2-1, the CDR3 gives the full variable domain: SQTIHQWPATLVQPVGSPLSLECTVEGTSNPNLYWYRQAAGRGLQLLFYSVGIGQISSEVPQNLSASRPQDRQFILSSKKLLLSDSGFYLCAWSVLDEQFFGPGTRLTVL.

This clone was detected only a few times. The chain joins TRBV28 to TRBJ2-7; D unresolved. The germline V gene has CDR1 MDHEN and CDR2 SYDVKM. Trimming cost V 3 bases and J 2 bases, with 11 bases left between them. The CDR3 runs to 14 residues. The DNA of the CDR3 is TGTGCCAGCAGTTTCGCGGATGCTGCCTACGAGCAGTACGTC. Translating gives CASSFADAAYEQYV.

This clone was seen a few times. J is TRBJ2-5 and V is TRBV25-1, with 12 bases that match TRBD2. Germline CDR1 reads MGHDK; CDR2 reads SYGVNS. This CDR3 comprises 17 residues. Unmatched junction bases numbered 8, after V lost 3 bases and J lost 3 bases. CDR3 DNA sequence: TGTGCCAGCAGTGACCTTCGGGCTAGCGGGGGGGAAGAGACCCAGTACTTC. Protein: CASSDLRASGGEETQYF.

The chain uses TRBV5-1 and TRBJ2-2, with a weak D call TRBD2 (6 bases). The CDR3 loop spans 14 amino acids. V lost 6 bases and J lost 2, with 11 bases in between. Germline values: CDR1 SGHRS, CDR2 YFSETQ. CDR3 coding DNA: TGCGCCAGCATTGGGACTGTTAACACCGGGGAGCTGTTTTTT. It yields the protein CASIGTVNTGELFF.

This clone was observed a few times. This chain links TRBV19 with TRBJ1-2; D is ambiguous. Germline V gene data show CDR1 as LNHDA and CDR2 as SQIVND (reference sequence). Trimming cost V 4 bases and J 2 bases, with 8 bases left between them. The CDR3 contains 13 residues. In DNA form, the CDR3 reads TGTGCCAGTAGTACGGCAGGAAACTATGGCTACACCTTC. Translating it yields CASSTAGNYGYTF. Full variable domain (rest looked up from reference TRBV19 and TRBJ1-2): DGGITQSPKYLFRKEGQNVTLSCEQNLNHDAMYWYRQDPGQGLRLIYYSQIVNDFQKGDIAEGYSVSREKKESFPLTVTSAQKNPTAFYLCASSTAGNYGYTFGSGTRLTVV.